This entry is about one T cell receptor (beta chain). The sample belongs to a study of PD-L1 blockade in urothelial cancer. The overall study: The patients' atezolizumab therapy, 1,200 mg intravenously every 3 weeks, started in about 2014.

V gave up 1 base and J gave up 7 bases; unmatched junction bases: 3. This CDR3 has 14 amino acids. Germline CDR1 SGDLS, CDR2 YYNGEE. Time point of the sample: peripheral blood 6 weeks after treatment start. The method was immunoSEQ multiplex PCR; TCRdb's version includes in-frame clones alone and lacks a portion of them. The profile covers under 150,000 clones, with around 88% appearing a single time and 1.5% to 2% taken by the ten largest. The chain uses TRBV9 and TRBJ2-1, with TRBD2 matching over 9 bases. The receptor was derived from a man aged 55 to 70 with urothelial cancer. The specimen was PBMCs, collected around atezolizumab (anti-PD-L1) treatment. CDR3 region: CASSVISGSNEQFF. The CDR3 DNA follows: TGTGCCAGCAGCGTAATTAGCGGGAGTAATGAGCAGTTCTTC.